This passage covers 2 T cell receptor beta chains from one sample sequenced in a study of OX40 agonist ivuxolimab in advanced cancers. Data came from immunoSEQ multiplex PCR; TCRdb stores just in-frame clones and leaves some out. This table has more than 90,000 clones, 84% appearing once. The sample here was CD4+ or CD8+ T cells sorted from blood, taken in a trial of the OX40 agonist ivuxolimab. These receptors came from an adult with an advanced solid tumor such as melanoma, head and neck, liver or kidney cancer.

This clone has just a few counts. The chain combines TRBV10-2 with TRBJ2-7; TRBD1 matches 8 bases. This CDR3 spans 14 amino acids. Germline-derived CDR1 and CDR2 are WSHSY and SAAADI. V lost 0 bases, J lost 7 bases, and 5 bases stayed unmatched. CDR3 nucleotides: TGCGCCAGCAGTGAGTCCAGGGGGCTGGGGGAGCAGTACTTC. Translating gives CASSESRGLGEQYF.

The chain carries TRBV4-3 and TRBJ2-1, with D possibly TRBD2 on 6 matching bases. The CDR3 spans 15 residues. V shed 0 bases and J shed 7 bases, with 13 bases lying between them. Germline V gene data show CDR1 as LGHNA and CDR2 as YSLEER. Written as DNA, the CDR3 is TGCGCCAGCAGCCAAGATGGGGCGGGGATAAATGAGCAGTTCTTC. Translating gives CASSQDGAGINEQFF.